This T cell receptor (beta chain) was observed in a study of vaccination effects on CD4 cells after COVID-19. Study at large: Post-vaccine specimens were collected at a median of 72 days following the second dose. Study-wide results and caveats: By a late point after vaccination, infection- and vaccine-induced clones had shrunk markedly through clonal contraction.

Expansion with viral peptide pools was applied to antigen-specific CD4+ T cells by the ViraFEST assay prior to sequencing. Isolation of CD4+ T cells took place after ten to eleven days of culture. Everyone in the study got two shots of either the BNT162b2 or mRNA-1273 vaccine. The culture medium for some 2 million PBMC per well included roughly 10 IU/ml IL-2 and 8.5 to 10 ug/ml peptides. It was on days 3 and 7 that half the medium was replaced with IL-2 medium. A note on this clone: Its antigen is not identified.

The repertoire was sequenced with immunoSEQ multiplex PCR; TCRdb's copy has only in-frame clones and lacks some. In the table there are about 27,000 clones, about 80% of which are singletons. This receptor was taken from a human donor who received a COVID-19 vaccine. Some clones in this sample may be carry-over from other donors' samples. The sample was CD4+ T cells from PBMCs cultured with HCoV-NL63 spike peptides, taken after COVID-19 vaccination.

The CDR3: CASSRAGSTEAFF. For the CDR3, the DNA is TGTGCCAGCAGTAGAGCAGGGAGCACTGAAGCTTTCTTT. V gene TRBV28 combines with J gene TRBJ1-1, with D tentatively TRBD1 (5 bases). This CDR3 region has 13 residues. The germline CDR1 and CDR2 sequences are MDHEN and SYDVKM. Trimming stripped 5 bases from V and 4 bases from J, with 11 bases between. The full variable domain, with the rest looked up from reference TRBV28 and TRBJ1-1, is DVKVTQSSRYLVKRTGEKVFLECVQDMDHENMFWYRQDPGLGLRLIYFSYDVKMKEKGDIPEGYSVSREKKERFSLILESASTNQTSMYLCASSRAGSTEAFFGQGTRLTVV.